Below are 29 T cell receptor beta chains sequenced from a single sample in a study of blood T cell repertoires in COVID-19. The assay was immunoSEQ multiplex PCR, and TCRdb's table has in-frame clones only and misses some. The sample shows around 250,000 clones, approximately 84% of them seen only once. Sequencing was carried out using peripheral blood. The receptors shown here come from a man in his forties or fifties with active or convalescent COVID-19.

J is TRBJ2-1 and V is TRBV9, with a possible D match to TRBD1 (6 bases). CDR1 and CDR2 (germline): SGDLS, YYNGEE. The CDR3 has 13 amino acids. V was shortened by 3 bases and J by 9 bases, with 13 bases between the two germline ends. The chain's CDR3 is CASSALQGTEQFF. In nucleotides, the CDR3 is TGTGCCAGCAGCGCCCTTCAGGGGACTGAGCAGTTCTTC.

V is TRBV18 and J is TRBJ2-7, with a possible D match to TRBD1 (6 bases). This CDR3 has 13 residues. Germline V gene data show CDR1 as KGHSH and CDR2 as LQKENI. V was clipped by 4 bases and J by 5 bases, with 12 bases between them. CDR3 protein: CASSLPWGHEQYF. The CDR3 DNA follows: TGTGCCAGCTCACTACCCTGGGGGCACGAGCAGTACTTC.

The chain carries TRBV5-1 and TRBJ1-1; 10 positions match TRBD1. There are 14 residues in the CDR3. Germline values: CDR1 SGHRS, CDR2 YFSETQ. V lost 4 bases to trimming and J lost 10 bases; unmatched junction nucleotides: 10. The CDR3 here is CASSTDRGARGAFF. CDR3 in DNA: TGCGCCAGCAGCACGGACAGGGGGGCCCGTGGAGCTTTCTTT.

This chain connects TRBV18 to TRBJ2-3, with 10 bases matching TRBD2. V lost 4 bases, J lost 4 bases, and 8 bases stayed unmatched. The CDR3 runs to 16 residues. Looked up from germline, CDR1 is KGHSH and CDR2 is LQKENI. The CDR3 coding sequence is TGTGCCAGCTCACTGATTTCTAGCGGGGGTTCAGATACGCAGTATTTT. Protein: CASSLISSGGSDTQYF. The full variable domain, with the rest looked up from reference TRBV18 and TRBJ2-3, is NAGVMQNPRHLVRRRGQEARLRCSPMKGHSHVYWYRQLPEEGLKFMVYLQKENIIDESGMPKERFSAEFPKEGPSILRIQQVVRGDSAAYFCASSLISSGGSDTQYFGPGTRLTVL.

The chain uses TRBV19 and TRBJ1-3, with a possible D match to TRBD1 (6 bases). V was cut by 7 bases and J by 0 bases, with 25 bases left in between. Germline V lookup: CDR1 LNHDA, CDR2 SQIVND (reference sequence). There are 19 residues in the CDR3. The CDR3 sequence: CASTLLDRIPGSSGNTIYF. The CDR3 nucleotides are TGTGCCAGTACCCTTTTGGACAGAATCCCAGGGAGCTCTGGAAACACCATATATTTT.

This chain connects TRBV12-3 or TRBV12-4 to TRBJ2-1, with 9 bases aligning to TRBD2. V gave up 1 base and J gave up 15 bases; unmatched junction bases: 1. The CDR3 is 11 residues long. The chain's CDR3 is CASSLGGGVFF. CDR3 nucleotides: TGTGCCAGCAGTTTAGGCGGGGGGGTGTTCTTC.

This clone was observed a handful of times. This rearrangement joins TRBV28 to TRBJ1-1, with a possible D match to TRBD1 (5 bases). With 4 bases removed from V and 4 bases from J, the gap between germline ends came to 22 bases. Germline V CDR1 and CDR2: MDHEN, SYDVKM. The CDR3 covers 17 residues. The CDR3 here is CASSSEGAPVRFTEAFF. The CDR3 nucleotides are TGTGCCAGCAGTTCCGAAGGGGCCCCCGTGAGATTCACTGAAGCTTTCTTT.

The V call is TRBV29-1, the J call TRBJ2-3; TRBD1 matches 10 bases. Germline-derived CDR1 and CDR2 are SQVTM and ANQGSEA. The CDR3 covers 15 residues. After removal of 7 bases from V and 7 bases from J, the junction contained 14 bases not matched to a gene. The DNA for the CDR3 is TGCAGCGCCGACGACCCGGGACAGGGGTCGAATACGCAGTATTTT. Amino acid sequence: CSADDPGQGSNTQYF.

The V and J genes are TRBV30 and TRBJ2-1; possibly TRBD2 for D (7 bases). Trimming took 2 bases from V and 5 from J, leaving 13 bases between them. Germline V lookup: CDR1 GTSNPN, CDR2 SVGIG (reference sequence). The CDR3 consists of 14 residues. The CDR3 region is CAWSLGGPHNEQFF. Written as DNA, the CDR3 is TGTGCCTGGAGTTTGGGGGGGCCTCACAATGAGCAGTTCTTC.

The genes are TRBV19 and TRBJ1-1; possible D gene TRBD1, 6 bases. This CDR3 contains 13 residues. V shed 9 bases and J shed 4 bases, with 15 bases lying between them. The germline gives CDR1 LNHDA, CDR2 SQIVND (reference sequence). DNA of the CDR3: TGTGCCAGCCGCCAGGGGATGGTCACTGAAGCTTTCTTT. As protein: CASRQGMVTEAFF.

The chain combines TRBV11-2 with TRBJ2-3; 8 nucleotides align to TRBD1. CDR1 and CDR2 (germline): SGHAT, FQNNGV. CDR3 length: 16 residues. J lost 1 base, V lost 4 bases, and 7 bases had no gene match. The CDR3 bases are TGTGCCAGCAGCTCTAGGACAGGGAAGGGCACAGATACGCAGTATTTT. Translated, it gives CASSSRTGKGTDTQYF.

The DNA for the CDR3 is TGCAGTGCTAGTCTTAGCGGGTCCTACGAGCAGTACTTC. Amino acid sequence: CSASLSGSYEQYF. The chain couples TRBV20-1 to TRBJ2-7; 7 bases map to TRBD2. The CDR3 is 13 residues long. The germline V gene has CDR1 DFQATT and CDR2 SNEGSKA (reference sequence). V was clipped by 3 bases and J by 1 base; unmatched bases: 3.

In the case of this clone: This same CDR3 is encoded by further DNA sequences in the sample. Here the CDR3 reads CASSFQGGEAFF. The CDR3 DNA is TGTGCCAGCAGTTTTCAGGGGGGTGAAGCTTTCTTT. J is TRBJ1-1 and V is TRBV27, with 7 bases that match TRBD1. Germline V lookup: CDR1 MNHEY, CDR2 SMNVEV (reference sequence). The CDR3 is made up of 12 amino acids. V lost 3 bases and J lost 7; bases outside the gene matches: 2.

The chain links TRBV27 to TRBJ1-1, with D perhaps matching TRBD1 (5 bases). Per germline, CDR1 MNHEY and CDR2 SMNVEV (reference sequence). CDR3 length equals 13 residues. With 2 bases removed from V and 2 bases from J, the gap between germline ends came to 6 bases. CDR3 sequence: CASSLGANTEAFF. CDR3 nucleotide sequence: TGTGCCAGCAGTTTAGGGGCAAACACTGAAGCTTTCTTT.

V usage is TRBV9 and J usage is TRBJ1-6, with TRBD1 identical over 8 bases. CDR3 length equals 15 residues. J gave up 7 bases and V 3 bases, and 6 bases lay outside the gene matches. Looked up from germline, CDR1 is SGDLS and CDR2 is YYNGEE. For the CDR3, the DNA is TGTGCCAGCAGCGGGCTGACAGGGGCGAATTCACCCCTCCACTTT. The encoded protein is CASSGLTGANSPLHF.

V usage is TRBV4-2 and J usage is TRBJ2-1; 13 bases map to TRBD2. CDR1 is LGHNA and CDR2 is YNFKEQ in the germline V gene. V lost 3 bases, J lost 6 bases, and 5 bases stayed unmatched. The CDR3 has 16 residues. CDR3 DNA: TGTGCCAGCAGCCAGGGCGGACTAGCGGGGGTCAATGAGCAGTTCTTC. As protein: CASSQGGLAGVNEQFF.

The CDR3 bases are TGTGCCAGTACCCCTGGCGGGAGACAACTTCACTATGGCTACACCTTC. It is translated as CASTPGGRQLHYGYTF. The chain uses TRBV19 and TRBJ1-2; D gene uncertain. The CDR3 has 16 amino acids. Trimming pared 7 bases from V and 3 bases from J, leaving 21 bases between. Germline CDR1 reads LNHDA; CDR2 reads SQIVND (reference sequence).

Only one count was recorded for this clone. V is TRBV10-3 and J is TRBJ1-2; D is possibly TRBD1 (5 bases). Germline loops: CDR1 ENHRY, CDR2 SYGVKD. The ends were cut back, 6 bases at V and 4 bases at J, with 9 bases in the middle. This CDR3 has 12 residues. The CDR3 reads CAISQGFYGYTF. CDR3 in DNA: TGTGCCATCAGCCAGGGTTTCTATGGCTACACCTTC.

The V and J genes are TRBV7-2 and TRBJ2-7; TRBD2 matches at 8 bases. The CDR3 contains 17 residues. V gave up 8 bases and J gave up 2 bases; unmatched junction bases: 17. CDR1 SGHTA and CDR2 FQGNSA come from the germline V gene. This CDR3 reads CASSLWGGGTHPYEQYF. The CDR3 DNA follows: TGTGCCAGCTCACTATGGGGCGGGGGGACCCACCCCTACGAGCAGTACTTC.

The DNA of the CDR3 is TGTGCCAGCATCAACGCGGGGAATCGAGGATACACTGAAGCTTTCTTT. Translating gives CASINAGNRGYTEAFF. The genes are TRBV7-8 and TRBJ1-1; D gene uncertain. This CDR3 has 16 amino acids. Looked up from germline, CDR1 is SGHVS and CDR2 is FQNEAQ. Trimming pared 7 bases from V and 3 bases from J, leaving 21 bases between.

The chain links TRBV6-1 to TRBJ2-5; tentative D call: TRBD2 (5 bases). Trimming shortened V by 2 bases and J by 5 bases, and 12 bases separated the two germline ends. The CDR3 extends over 14 amino acids. Germline V gives CDR1 MNHNS, CDR2 SASEGT. CDR3: CASSESGRAETQYF. The CDR3 DNA reads as TGTGCCAGCAGTGAATCGGGGAGAGCGGAGACCCAGTACTTC.

This clone has only a few counts. This chain connects TRBV4-1 to TRBJ1-4; weak D call: TRBD1 (6 bases). The germline V and J ends were trimmed by 3 bases and 2 bases, with 13 bases remaining between them. The CDR3 spans 16 residues. The germline V gene encodes CDR1 MGHRA and CDR2 YSYEKL. The CDR3 reads CASSHTMGATNEKLFF. The CDR3, as DNA: TGCGCCAGCAGCCACACTATGGGGGCGACTAATGAAAAACTGTTTTTT.

CDR3 residues: CASSWGRTGPYEQYF. Written as DNA, the CDR3 is TGTGCCAGCAGCTGGGGACGGACAGGACCTTACGAGCAGTACTTC. The V gene is TRBV7-8, the J gene TRBJ2-7, with 7 bases that match TRBD1. Looked up from germline, CDR1 is SGHVS and CDR2 is FQNEAQ. CDR3 length equals 15 residues. V shed 4 bases, J shed 4 bases, and the junction held 10 bases outside the gene matches.

A single count supports this clone. V gene TRBV9 combines with J gene TRBJ2-1; 8 positions match TRBD1. Trimming removed 0 bases from V and 3 bases from J; junction bases left unmatched: 2. The CDR3 has 15 amino acids. Germline V lookup: CDR1 SGDLS, CDR2 YYNGEE. The CDR3 is CASSVGQGIYNEQFF. CDR3 in DNA: TGTGCCAGCAGCGTAGGACAGGGGATCTACAATGAGCAGTTCTTC.

This clone occurred a few times. DNA for the CDR3: TGTGCCAGTAGTCGGGGGGGGCAGCCCCAGCATTTT. This codes for CASSRGGQPQHF. This chain connects TRBV19 to TRBJ1-5; perhaps TRBD1 as D (5 bases). CDR3 size: 12 residues. Deletions cut 5 bases from V and 7 bases from J, with 9 bases between. Germline CDR1 LNHDA, CDR2 SQIVND (reference sequence).

This chain links TRBV7-2 with TRBJ2-2; D may be TRBD1 (5 bases). This CDR3 is built from 16 residues. CDR1 is SGHTA, CDR2 FQGNSA, per germline. Trimming took 2 bases from V and 1 from J, leaving 11 bases between them. The CDR3 here is CASSLISGMNTGELFF. The CDR3 nucleotides read TGTGCCAGCAGCTTAATTTCAGGGATGAACACCGGGGAGCTGTTTTTT.

This clone has a handful of counts. The J gene is TRBJ1-1, the V gene TRBV15, with unresolved D. The CDR3 spans 12 residues. The V and J ends lost 4 bases and 4 bases respectively, with 7 bases between them. Per the germline V gene, CDR1 is LNHNV and CDR2 is YYDKDF (reference sequence). In DNA form, the CDR3 reads TGTGCCACCAGCAACCGCGGCACTGAAGCTTTCTTT. Its protein is CATSNRGTEAFF.

About this clone: Being one base from a much bigger clone, this may be a read error. The chain employs TRBV7-8 and TRBJ1-1; maybe TRBD1 (5 bases). The germline gives CDR1 SGHVS, CDR2 FQNEAQ. The V gene lost 3 bases and the J gene lost 0 bases, with 8 bases spanning the gap. This CDR3 spans 14 amino acids. CDR3 residues: CASSLTVMNTEAFF. CDR3 nucleotide sequence: TGTGCCAGCAGCTTGACAGTCATGAACACTGAAGCTTTCTTT.

V is TRBV27 and J is TRBJ1-6; 9 nucleotides align to TRBD1. Per the germline V gene, CDR1 is MNHEY and CDR2 is SMNVEV (reference sequence). V lost 5 bases, J lost 5 bases, and 10 bases stayed unmatched. The CDR3 length is 17 residues. The CDR3 bases are TGTGCCAGCAGTCACAATCCTAGGGACAGGGATAATTCACCCCTCCACTTT. Its protein product is CASSHNPRDRDNSPLHF.